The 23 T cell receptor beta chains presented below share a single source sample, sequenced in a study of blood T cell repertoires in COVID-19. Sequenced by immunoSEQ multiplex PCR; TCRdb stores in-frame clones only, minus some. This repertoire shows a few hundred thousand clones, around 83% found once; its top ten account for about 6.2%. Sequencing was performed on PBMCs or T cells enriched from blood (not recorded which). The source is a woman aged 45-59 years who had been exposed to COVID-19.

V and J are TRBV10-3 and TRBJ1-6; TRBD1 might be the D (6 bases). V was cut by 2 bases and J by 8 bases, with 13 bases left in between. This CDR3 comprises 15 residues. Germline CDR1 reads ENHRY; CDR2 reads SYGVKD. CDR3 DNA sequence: TGTGCCATCAGTGAGAAAATGGGGGCCCATTCACCCCTCCACTTT. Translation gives CAISEKMGAHSPLHF.

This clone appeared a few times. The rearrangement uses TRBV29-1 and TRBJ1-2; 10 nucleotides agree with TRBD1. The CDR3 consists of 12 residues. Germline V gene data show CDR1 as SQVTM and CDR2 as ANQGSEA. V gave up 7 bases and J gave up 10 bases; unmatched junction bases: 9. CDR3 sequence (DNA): TGCAGCGCTACGGACAGGGGGGACCACTACACCTTC. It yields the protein CSATDRGDHYTF.

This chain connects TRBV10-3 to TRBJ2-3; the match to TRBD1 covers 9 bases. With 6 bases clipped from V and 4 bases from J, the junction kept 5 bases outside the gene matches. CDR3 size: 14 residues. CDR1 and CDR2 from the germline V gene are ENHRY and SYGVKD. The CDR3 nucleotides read TGTGCCATCAGAGCGGGACAGGGAGCAGATACGCAGTATTTT. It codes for CAIRAGQGADTQYF.

Here the CDR3 reads CAWSVLGNTIYF. The CDR3 nucleotides are TGTGCCTGGTCGGTTCTTGGAAACACCATATATTTT. The chain is built from TRBV30 and TRBJ1-3; D is uncertain. The germline V gene encodes CDR1 GTSNPN and CDR2 SVGIG (reference sequence). The CDR3 runs to 12 residues. Trimming shortened V by 5 bases and J by 3 bases, and 8 bases separated the two germline ends.

CDR3 region: CASSDTTGGGTDTQYF. In DNA, the CDR3 is TGTGCCAGCAGTGACACAACTGGGGGGGGCACAGATACGCAGTATTTT. The chain recombines TRBV6-4 with TRBJ2-3, with 7 bases matching TRBD2. Germline V gene data show CDR1 as MRHNA and CDR2 as SNTAGT. The length of the CDR3 is 16 residues. The junction had 6 bases not matched to a gene; V was cut back by 2 bases and J by 1 base.

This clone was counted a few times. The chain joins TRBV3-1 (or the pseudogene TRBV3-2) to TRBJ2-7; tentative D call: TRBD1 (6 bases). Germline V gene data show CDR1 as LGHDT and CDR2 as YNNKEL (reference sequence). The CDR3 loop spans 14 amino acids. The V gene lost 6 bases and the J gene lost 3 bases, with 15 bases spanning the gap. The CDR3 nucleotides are TGTGCCAGCAGGGCGACAGGAACAGTCTACGAGCAGTACTTC. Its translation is CASRATGTVYEQYF.

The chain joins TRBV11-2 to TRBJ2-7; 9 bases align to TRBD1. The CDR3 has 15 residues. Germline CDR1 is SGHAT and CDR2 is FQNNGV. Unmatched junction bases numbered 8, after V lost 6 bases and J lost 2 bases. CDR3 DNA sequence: TGTGCCAGCAGTCTCCGGGACAGGGAGGCCTACGAGCAGTACTTC. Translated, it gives CASSLRDREAYEQYF.

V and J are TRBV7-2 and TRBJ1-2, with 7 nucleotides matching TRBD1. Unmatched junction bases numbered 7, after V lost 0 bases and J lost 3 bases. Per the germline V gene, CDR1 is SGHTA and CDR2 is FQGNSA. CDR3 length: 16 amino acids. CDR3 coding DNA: TGTGCCAGCAGCTTAGCCCCAGGGGGTTCTGACTATGGCTACACCTTC. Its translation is CASSLAPGGSDYGYTF.

The CDR3 region is CATWTEDGYTF. Written as DNA, the CDR3 is TGTGCCACCTGGACGGAGGATGGCTACACCTTC. This rearrangement joins TRBV24-1 to TRBJ1-2, with D hard to call. Germline V lookup: CDR1 KGHDR, CDR2 SFDVKD. The CDR3 has 11 amino acids. Trimming pared 9 bases from V and 6 bases from J, leaving 10 bases between.

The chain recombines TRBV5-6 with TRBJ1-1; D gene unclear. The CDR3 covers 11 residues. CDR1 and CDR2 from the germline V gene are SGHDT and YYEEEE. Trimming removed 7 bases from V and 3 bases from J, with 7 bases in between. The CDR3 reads CASRRDTEAFF. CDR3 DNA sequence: TGTGCCAGCCGCCGGGACACTGAAGCTTTCTTT.

The CDR3 DNA reads as TGTGCCAGCTCCCCCCCCGGGCGGGGCTACACAGATACGCAGTATTTT. Encoded protein: CASSPPGRGYTDTQYF. The chain has TRBV7-2 and TRBJ2-3, with D perhaps matching TRBD2 (6 bases). V lost 8 bases, J lost 2 bases, and 20 bases lay in between. CDR3 length equals 16 residues. Germline V gene sequence: CDR1 SGHTA, CDR2 FQGNSA.

The DNA for the CDR3 is TGTGCCAGCAGTCCCGGACTAGCGAGAGCCAAAGAGACCCAGTACTTC. Its translation: CASSPGLARAKETQYF. The J gene is TRBJ2-5, the V gene TRBV6-2 or TRBV6-3; TRBD2 matches 9 bases. The length of the CDR3 is 16 residues. V trimming: 5 bases; J trimming: 3 bases; junction bases outside the gene matches: 10. Germline V lookup: CDR1 MNHEY, CDR2 SVGEGT.

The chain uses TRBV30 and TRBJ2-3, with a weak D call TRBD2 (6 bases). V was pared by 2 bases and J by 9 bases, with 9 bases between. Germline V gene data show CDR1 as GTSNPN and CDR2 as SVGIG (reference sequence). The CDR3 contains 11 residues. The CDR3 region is CAWSSGRTQYF. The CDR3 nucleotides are TGTGCCTGGAGTTCAGGGAGGACGCAGTATTTT.

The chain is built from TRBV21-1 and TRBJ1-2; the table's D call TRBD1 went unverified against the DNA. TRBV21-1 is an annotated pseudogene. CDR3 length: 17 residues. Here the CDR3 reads CASSNPGQGLLNYGYTF. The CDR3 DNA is TGTGCCAGCAGCAACCCCGGACAGGGGCTATTGAACTATGGCTACACCTTC.

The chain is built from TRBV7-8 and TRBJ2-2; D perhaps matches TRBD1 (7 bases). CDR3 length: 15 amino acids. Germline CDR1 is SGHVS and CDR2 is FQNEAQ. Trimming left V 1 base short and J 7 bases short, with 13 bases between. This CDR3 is CASSLVGGGGGELFF. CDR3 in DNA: TGTGCCAGCAGCTTAGTTGGAGGGGGCGGCGGGGAGCTGTTTTTT.

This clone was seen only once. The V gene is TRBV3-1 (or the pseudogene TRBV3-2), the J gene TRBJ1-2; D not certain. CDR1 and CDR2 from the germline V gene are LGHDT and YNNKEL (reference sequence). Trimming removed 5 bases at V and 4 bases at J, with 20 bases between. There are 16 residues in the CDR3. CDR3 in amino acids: CASSARQHTRGYGYTF. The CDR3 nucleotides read TGTGCCAGCAGCGCCCGTCAACACACACGGGGCTATGGCTACACCTTC.

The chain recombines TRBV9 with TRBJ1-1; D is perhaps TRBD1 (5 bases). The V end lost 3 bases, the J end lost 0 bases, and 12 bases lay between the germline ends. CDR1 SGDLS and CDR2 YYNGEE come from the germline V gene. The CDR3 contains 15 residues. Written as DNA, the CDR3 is TGTGCCAGCAGCGGGGGCGGAGTTTTGAACACTGAAGCTTTCTTT. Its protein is CASSGGGVLNTEAFF.

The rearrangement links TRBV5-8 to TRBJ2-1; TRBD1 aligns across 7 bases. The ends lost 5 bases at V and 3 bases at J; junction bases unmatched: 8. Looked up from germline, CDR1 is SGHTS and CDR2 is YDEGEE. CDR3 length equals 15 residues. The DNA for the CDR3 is TGTGCCAGCAGACGAGCAGGGGGAATCTACAATGAGCAGTTCTTC. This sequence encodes CASRRAGGIYNEQFF. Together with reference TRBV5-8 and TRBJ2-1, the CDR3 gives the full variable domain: EAGVTQSPTHLIKTRGQQATLRCSPISGHTSVYWYQQALGLGLQFLLWYDEGEERNRGNFPPRFSGRQFPNYSSELNVNALELEDSALYLCASRRAGGIYNEQFFGPGTRLTVL.

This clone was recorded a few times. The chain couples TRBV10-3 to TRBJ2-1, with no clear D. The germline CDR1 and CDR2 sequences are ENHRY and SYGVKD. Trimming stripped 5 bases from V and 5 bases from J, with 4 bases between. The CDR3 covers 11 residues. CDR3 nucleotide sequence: TGTGCCATCAGTATAGACAATGAGCAGTTCTTC. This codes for CAISIDNEQFF.

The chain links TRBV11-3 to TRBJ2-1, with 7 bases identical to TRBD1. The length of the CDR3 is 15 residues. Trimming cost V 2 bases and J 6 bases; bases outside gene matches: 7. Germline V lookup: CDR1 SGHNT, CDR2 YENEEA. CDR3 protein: CASSLTDRAGNEQFF. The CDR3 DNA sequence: TGTGCCAGCAGCTTAACCGACAGGGCAGGCAATGAGCAGTTCTTC. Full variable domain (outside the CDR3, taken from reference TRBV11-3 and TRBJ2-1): EAGVVQSPRYKIIEKKQPVAFWCNPISGHNTLYWYLQNLGQGPELLIRYENEEAVDDSQLPKDRFSAERLKGVDSTLKIQPAELGDSAVYLCASSLTDRAGNEQFFGPGTRLTVL.

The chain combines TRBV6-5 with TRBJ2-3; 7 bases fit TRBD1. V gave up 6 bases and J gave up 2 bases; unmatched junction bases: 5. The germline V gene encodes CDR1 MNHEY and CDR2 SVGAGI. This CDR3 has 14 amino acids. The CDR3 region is CASSHRGYTDTQYF. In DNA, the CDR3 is TGTGCCAGCAGCCACAGGGGTTACACAGATACGCAGTATTTT.

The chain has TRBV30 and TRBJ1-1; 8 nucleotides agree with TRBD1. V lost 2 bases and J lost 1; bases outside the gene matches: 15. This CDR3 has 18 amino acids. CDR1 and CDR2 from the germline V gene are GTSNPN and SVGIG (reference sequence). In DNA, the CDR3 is TGTGCCTGGAGTTTCAAGACAGGGGTCATTTCTGGGAACACTGAAGCTTTCTTT. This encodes CAWSFKTGVISGNTEAFF.

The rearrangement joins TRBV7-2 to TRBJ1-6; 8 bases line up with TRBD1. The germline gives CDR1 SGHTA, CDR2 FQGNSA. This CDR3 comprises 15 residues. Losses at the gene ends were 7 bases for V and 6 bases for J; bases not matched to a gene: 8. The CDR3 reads CASNLGTGFNSPLHF. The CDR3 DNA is TGTGCCAGCAACCTCGGGACAGGCTTTAATTCACCCCTCCACTTT.